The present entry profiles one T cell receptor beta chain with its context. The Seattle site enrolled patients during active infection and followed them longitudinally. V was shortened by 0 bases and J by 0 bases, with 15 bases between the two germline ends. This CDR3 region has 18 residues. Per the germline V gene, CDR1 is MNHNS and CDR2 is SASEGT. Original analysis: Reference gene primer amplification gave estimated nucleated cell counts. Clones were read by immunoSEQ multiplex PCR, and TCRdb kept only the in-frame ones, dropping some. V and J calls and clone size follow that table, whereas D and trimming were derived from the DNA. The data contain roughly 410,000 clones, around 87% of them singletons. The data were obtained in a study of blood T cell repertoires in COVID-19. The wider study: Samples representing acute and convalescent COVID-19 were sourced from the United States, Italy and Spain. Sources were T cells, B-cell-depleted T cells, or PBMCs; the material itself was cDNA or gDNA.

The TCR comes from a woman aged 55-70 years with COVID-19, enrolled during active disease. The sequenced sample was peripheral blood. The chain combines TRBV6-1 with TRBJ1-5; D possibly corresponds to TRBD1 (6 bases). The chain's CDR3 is CASSEAGTRWDSNQPQHF. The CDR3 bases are TGTGCCAGCAGTGAAGCCGGGACAAGATGGGATAGCAATCAGCCCCAGCATTTT.